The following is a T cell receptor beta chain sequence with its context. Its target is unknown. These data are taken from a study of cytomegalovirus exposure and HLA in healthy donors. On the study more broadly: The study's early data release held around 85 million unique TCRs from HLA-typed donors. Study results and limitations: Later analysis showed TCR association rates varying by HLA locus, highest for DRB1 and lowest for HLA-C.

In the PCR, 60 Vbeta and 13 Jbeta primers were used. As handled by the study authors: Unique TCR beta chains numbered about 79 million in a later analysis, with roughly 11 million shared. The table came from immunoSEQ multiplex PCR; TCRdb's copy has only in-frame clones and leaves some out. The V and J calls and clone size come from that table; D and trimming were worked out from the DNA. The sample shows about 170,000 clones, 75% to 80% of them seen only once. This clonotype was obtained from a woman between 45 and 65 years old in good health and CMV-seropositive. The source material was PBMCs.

In DNA form, the CDR3 reads TGCGCCAGCAGCCAAGATAGTCGAACAGGGGCCGTCCAGAACACAGATACGCAGTATTTT. Translating gives CASSQDSRTGAVQNTDTQYF. The rearrangement links TRBV4-3 to TRBJ2-3; 7 bases are shared with TRBD1. V lost 0 bases to trimming and J lost 2 bases; unmatched junction nucleotides: 17. The germline CDR1 and CDR2 sequences are LGHNA and YSLEER. The length of the CDR3 is 20 residues.